The T cell receptor beta chain described here comes from a study of patients and donors after allogeneic stem cell transplantation. TCRdb re-derived calls from the RT-PCR reads in MiXCR, one entry per CDR3 protein. The sample has 70,000 or so distinct CDR3 sequences; about a quarter are singletons. V gave up 4 bases and J gave up 7 bases, with 14 bases separating them. CDR1 SQVTM and CDR2 ANQGSEA come from the germline V gene. The CDR3 has 12 residues. The sample consisted of blood, either unsorted or a sorted T cell fraction (not recorded which). The TCR originated in a human donor who was either an allogeneic HSCT recipient or a stem cell or donor lymphocyte infusion donor (not recorded which). It is not recorded whose cells these are; they may come from a transplant donor. The V gene is TRBV29-1, the J gene TRBJ2-7; D is undetermined. CDR3 loop: CSVGTDMGEQYF. As DNA, the CDR3 is TGCAGCGTTGGTACAGATATGGGAGAGCAGTACTTC.